A single sample gave rise to the 24 T cell receptor beta chains below, sequenced in a study of blood T cell repertoires in COVID-19. The data were produced by immunoSEQ multiplex PCR, yet TCRdb's version contains in-frame clones alone and is incomplete. The sample carries some 500,000 clones, about 89% recorded once. The sequencing sample was made of peripheral blood. Receptors originate from a woman aged 50 to 65 with COVID-19, enrolled during active disease.

V usage is TRBV4-2 and J usage is TRBJ2-7, with 9 bases matching TRBD2. This CDR3 region has 15 residues. J gave up 3 bases and V 1 base, and 4 bases lay outside the gene matches. The germline V gene encodes CDR1 LGHNA and CDR2 YNFKEQ. The CDR3 DNA reads as TGTGCCAGCAGCCAAGGCCTAGCGGGGAACTACGAGCAGTACTTC. The encoded protein is CASSQGLAGNYEQYF.

The CDR3 loop is CATSPGGGRFSGNTIYF. In nucleotides, the CDR3 is TGCGCCACCTCCCCTGGGGGGGGACGCTTTTCTGGAAACACCATATATTTT. The chain couples TRBV10-1 to TRBJ1-3; maybe TRBD1 (5 bases). V lost 10 bases to trimming and J lost 1 base, with 23 bases between them. Germline CDR1 reads WNHNN; CDR2 reads SYGVQD (reference sequence). The CDR3 has 17 residues.

This sequence joins TRBV6-5 and TRBJ1-4; D gene ambiguous. This CDR3 contains 12 residues. V gave up 10 bases and J gave up 8 bases, with 14 bases separating them. Germline CDR1 and CDR2: MNHEY and SVGAGI. DNA of the CDR3: TGTGCCACCGGGGATGTCAGAGAAAAACTGTTTTTT. It specifies CATGDVREKLFF.

The chain joins TRBV29-1 to TRBJ1-1; TRBD1 aligns across 7 bases. The CDR3 totals 12 residues. Germline assignment: CDR1 SQVTM and CDR2 ANQGSEA. Trimming removed 6 bases from V and 4 bases from J; junction bases left unmatched: 5. CDR3 amino acids: CSVVQGITEAFF. As DNA, the CDR3 is TGCAGCGTCGTACAGGGGATCACTGAAGCTTTCTTT.

The V call is TRBV19, the J call TRBJ2-7; TRBD2 matches at 11 bases. The length of the CDR3 is 15 residues. The germline CDR1 and CDR2 sequences are LNHDA and SQIVND (reference sequence). Trimming took 5 bases from V and 2 from J; bases not matched to a gene: 5. For the CDR3, the DNA is TGTGCCAGTAGTTCCGGGACTAGCGGTCCCTACGAGCAGTACTTC. This codes for CASSSGTSGPYEQYF.

This chain connects TRBV5-5 to TRBJ1-2; no definite D call. The CDR3 covers 12 residues. Trimming pared 4 bases from V and 1 base from J, leaving 5 bases between. CDR1 SGHKS and CDR2 YYEKEE come from the germline V gene (reference sequence). CDR3 sequence reads: CASSQDNYGYTF. DNA of the CDR3: TGTGCCAGCAGCCAGGATAACTATGGCTACACCTTC.

The chain combines TRBV7-8 with TRBJ2-7, with D possibly TRBD2 on 7 matching bases. This CDR3 spans 16 amino acids. The germline V gene encodes CDR1 SGHVS and CDR2 FQNEAQ. V was pared by 2 bases and J by 1 base, with 15 bases between. The CDR3 nucleotides read TGTGCCAGCAGCTTATATCGGGGGGCTTCTTCCTACGAGCAGTACTTC. Its translation: CASSLYRGASSYEQYF.

This clone was found once. The chain recombines TRBV7-3 with TRBJ2-1; D is undetermined. The ends were cut back, 5 bases at V and 0 bases at J, with 14 bases in the middle. Germline CDR1 is SGHTA and CDR2 is FQGTGA. The CDR3 is 16 residues long. The CDR3 reads CASSPLPWSSYNEQFF. In DNA, the CDR3 is TGTGCCAGCAGCCCTCTCCCTTGGAGCTCCTACAATGAGCAGTTCTTC.

This chain links TRBV9 with TRBJ1-2, with 7 bases lining up with TRBD1. The CDR3 runs 15 residues. Germline loops: CDR1 SGDLS, CDR2 YYNGEE. The V segment lost 3 bases and the J segment 4 bases; nucleotides outside the gene matches: 9. This chain's CDR3 is CASSGLADRSYGYTF. Written as DNA, the CDR3 is TGTGCCAGCAGCGGACTTGCGGACAGGAGCTATGGCTACACCTTC.

This rearrangement joins TRBV5-1 to TRBJ2-3; D is unclear. Trimming removed 0 bases at V and 2 bases at J, with 16 bases between. Germline V gives CDR1 SGHRS, CDR2 YFSETQ. The CDR3 length is 17 residues. The CDR3 loop is CASSLVKSMPNTDTQYF. CDR3 coding DNA: TGCGCCAGCAGCTTGGTGAAATCTATGCCAAACACAGATACGCAGTATTTT.

The chain links TRBV6-5 to TRBJ2-3; 7 bases match TRBD1. In germline, CDR1 is MNHEY, CDR2 SVGAGI. The V gene end was trimmed by 8 bases and the J gene end by 2 bases; junction bases not matched to a gene: 4. The CDR3 extends over 13 amino acids. Here the CDR3 DNA reads TGTGCCAGCTGGGACAGCCTCACAGATACGCAGTATTTT. Translated: CASWDSLTDTQYF.

This clone was counted a single time. This rearrangement joins TRBV7-2 to TRBJ2-1, with D hard to call. Per germline, CDR1 SGHTA and CDR2 FQGNSA. The CDR3 is 13 amino acids. The V end lost 7 bases, the J end lost 8 bases, and 15 bases lay between the germline ends. The CDR3 DNA sequence: TGTGCCAGCACATCTAACCCGCAGGATGAGCAGTTCTTC. It is translated as CASTSNPQDEQFF.

V usage is TRBV2 and J usage is TRBJ2-7, with D unclear. Between the trimmed V and J ends, which lost 4 bases and 2 bases, there was a span of 9 bases. The V gene's germline CDR1 is SNHLY and CDR2 FYNNEI. CDR3 length: 13 amino acids. CDR3 amino acids: CASSVADTYEQYF. The CDR3 nucleotides read TGTGCCAGCAGTGTTGCAGACACCTACGAGCAGTACTTC.

This clone came up once. J is TRBJ2-7 and V is TRBV24-1; the D is unclear. Germline V gene data show CDR1 as KGHDR and CDR2 as SFDVKD. This CDR3 is built from 13 residues. Trimming removed 7 bases from V and 0 bases from J, with 9 bases in between. The CDR3 DNA sequence: TGTGCCACCAGCGCCGGTAGCTCCTACGAGCAGTACTTC. Translation: CATSAGSSYEQYF.

The chain couples TRBV7-3 to TRBJ1-1, with 10 bases fitting TRBD1. Germline values: CDR1 SGHTA, CDR2 FQGTGA. The V segment lost 4 bases and the J segment 6 bases; nucleotides outside the gene matches: 5. The CDR3 spans 14 residues. The CDR3 spells CASSSDRGRAEAFF. The DNA for the CDR3 is TGTGCCAGCAGCTCGGACAGGGGGAGGGCTGAAGCTTTCTTT. The variable domain in full, completed from reference TRBV7-3 and TRBJ1-1, reads GAGVSQTPSNKVTEKGKYVELRCDPISGHTALYWYRQSLGQGPEFLIYFQGTGAADDSGLPNDRFFAVRPEGSVSTLKIQRTERGDSAVYLCASSSDRGRAEAFFGQGTRLTVV.

This chain connects TRBV5-1 to TRBJ2-3; 11 bases are shared with TRBD2. The trim removed 4 bases at V and 2 bases at J, leaving 6 bases unmatched. The germline V gene has CDR1 SGHRS and CDR2 YFSETQ. This CDR3 region has 16 residues. The CDR3 spells CASSLTTSGVTDTQYF. The DNA of the CDR3 is TGCGCCAGCAGCCTGACGACTAGCGGGGTCACAGATACGCAGTATTTT.

This clone has a handful of counts. The genes are TRBV28 and TRBJ1-5; D unclear. Trimming removed 4 bases at V and 5 bases at J, with 6 bases between. CDR1 and CDR2 from the germline V gene are MDHEN and SYDVKM. The CDR3 has 12 amino acids. CDR3: CASSSADQPQHF. CDR3 bases: TGTGCCAGCAGTTCGGCGGATCAGCCCCAGCATTTT.

V gene TRBV19 combines with J gene TRBJ2-1, with a weak D call TRBD1 (6 bases). The V end lost 2 bases, the J end lost 4 bases, and 9 bases lay between the germline ends. The CDR3 consists of 14 residues. Germline V gene data show CDR1 as LNHDA and CDR2 as SQIVND (reference sequence). CDR3 in amino acids: CASSIQGTYNEQFF. In DNA form, the CDR3 reads TGTGCCAGTAGTATACAGGGGACATACAATGAGCAGTTCTTC.

The genes are TRBV29-1 and TRBJ2-3; weak D call: TRBD2 (6 bases). Trimming shortened V by 7 bases and J by 7 bases, and 21 bases separated the two germline ends. The CDR3 spans 14 residues. Germline CDR1 is SQVTM and CDR2 is ANQGSEA. DNA of the CDR3: TGCAGCGGGGAACGGGACGGGGGAAAAAATACGCAGTATTTT. It specifies CSGERDGGKNTQYF.

The chain joins TRBV15 to TRBJ2-3; D perhaps matches TRBD1 (6 bases). V was pared by 6 bases and J by 1 base, with 14 bases between. From germline, CDR1 is LNHNV and CDR2 YYDKDF (reference sequence). This CDR3 has 15 amino acids. The CDR3 region is CATSALDSRTDTQYF. For the CDR3, the DNA is TGTGCCACCAGTGCCTTGGACAGTCGCACAGATACGCAGTATTTT.

The V and J genes are TRBV2 and TRBJ2-7, with D unclear. This CDR3 spans 12 amino acids. Trimming pared 7 bases from V and 2 bases from J, leaving 9 bases between. The germline CDR1 and CDR2 sequences are SNHLY and FYNNEI. In DNA form, the CDR3 reads TGTGCCAGCACCGAGGTCCCCTACGAGCAGTACTTC. Amino acid sequence: CASTEVPYEQYF.

The chain links TRBV25-1 to TRBJ1-4; weak D call: TRBD1 (6 bases). CDR1 is MGHDK and CDR2 is SYGVNS in the germline V gene. V lost 8 bases to trimming and J lost 8 bases, with 18 bases between them. The CDR3 is 14 amino acids. CDR3 bases: TGTGCCAGCGGTAGCCCAGGGGTTGGAGAAAAACTGTTTTTT. This translates into CASGSPGVGEKLFF.

This sequence joins TRBV10-3 and TRBJ2-2, with TRBD2 identical over 10 bases. The CDR3 sequence is 16 residues long. The V gene's germline CDR1 is ENHRY and CDR2 SYGVKD. J was trimmed by 0 bases and V by 6 bases; bases with no gene match: 4. For the CDR3, the DNA is TGTGCCATCAGAGATACTAGCGGGGCGAACACCGGGGAGCTGTTTTTT. Translating it yields CAIRDTSGANTGELFF.

V is TRBV5-8 and J is TRBJ1-5, with 7 bases matching TRBD1. V trimming: 0 bases; J trimming: 4 bases; junction bases outside the gene matches: 4. CDR3 length equals 15 residues. Germline V gene lookup returns CDR1 SGHTS and CDR2 YDEGEE. The CDR3 protein is CASSLGRGFNQPQHF. CDR3 coding DNA: TGTGCCAGCAGCTTGGGCAGGGGGTTTAATCAGCCCCAGCATTTT.